Sequencing of this TCR beta chain was carried out in a study of blood T cell repertoires in COVID-19. Study information: The samples span acute and convalescent COVID-19 from the United States, Italy and Spain. PBMCs, B-cell-depleted T cells, or T cells were the source of the cDNA or gDNA that made up the material.

In the study's own analysis: How many nucleated cells were present was estimated from reference gene primer amplification. Libraries were prepared by immunoSEQ multiplex PCR; TCRdb keeps only in-frame clonotypes and omits some of them. The D gene and trimming were derived from the DNA, and the V and J assignments and clone size from that table. The sample records hundreds of thousands of clones, approximately 86% being singletons. J was trimmed by 2 bases and V by 7 bases; bases with no gene match: 8. Germline values: CDR1 LNHDA, CDR2 SQIVND (reference sequence). The CDR3 covers 16 residues. V usage is TRBV19 and J usage is TRBJ2-3; 11 bases are shared with TRBD2. The TCR sequence derives from an elderly man with acute or convalescent COVID-19. Sequencing was performed on peripheral blood. CDR3 in DNA: TGTGCCAGTACCCGGACTAGCGGGTCCCCCACAGATACGCAGTATTTT. This sequence encodes CASTRTSGSPTDTQYF.